These T cell receptor beta chains were read from a single sample in a study of blood T cell repertoires in COVID-19. TCRdb's table, derived via immunoSEQ multiplex PCR, lists solely in-frame clones and lacks some. The table has about 61,000 clones, about 90% seen once. The sequenced material came from peripheral blood. The receptor source for this set is a man in his sixties with acute or convalescent COVID-19. The conserved cysteine and the conserved F or W are not part of the CDR3 here.

CDR3 protein: ASTPGDRRYEQY; J gene: TRBJ2-7; V gene: TRBV11-2
CDR3 protein: ASSLRTSCQGEY; J gene: TRBJ2-7; V gene: TRBV7-3
CDR3 protein: ASREGFGNTIY; J gene: TRBJ1-3; V gene: TRBV5-1
CDR3 protein: ASSLIGNTEAF; J gene: TRBJ1-1; V gene: TRBV5-1
CDR3 protein: AWSAGTGRPQY; J gene: TRBJ2-5; V gene: TRBV30
CDR3 protein: ASSIGQGLSFEKLF; J gene: TRBJ1-4; V gene: TRBV19
CDR3 protein: ASTPVSPRYTEAF; J gene: TRBJ1-1; V gene: TRBV2
CDR3 protein: ASSPDQGASEKLF; J gene: TRBJ1-4; V gene: TRBV18
CDR3 protein: ASHNQLVNSPLH; J gene: TRBJ1-6; V gene: TRBV2
CDR3 protein: ASSSPIAGGTDTQY; J gene: TRBJ2-3; V gene: TRBV7-2
CDR3 protein: ASTRTESYEQY; J gene: TRBJ2-7; V gene: TRBV6-5
CDR3 protein: ASSLEGTGVSPLH; J gene: TRBJ1-6; V gene: TRBV11-2
CDR3 protein: ASSLGGRSAYGYT; J gene: TRBJ1-2; V gene: TRBV27
CDR3 protein: ASSPRLAGVYEQY; J gene: TRBJ2-7; V gene: TRBV13
CDR3 protein: SAIVGRFYT; J gene: TRBJ1-2; V gene: TRBV20-1
CDR3 protein: ASSLSGKNEAF; J gene: TRBJ1-1; V gene: TRBV27
CDR3 protein: ASNGGTVSTDTQY; J gene: TRBJ2-3; V gene: TRBV19
CDR3 protein: ASSPTAGTENTEAF; J gene: TRBJ1-1; V gene: TRBV7-6
CDR3 protein: ASSELLAGGNEQF; J gene: TRBJ2-1; V gene: TRBV7-6